This T cell receptor beta chain is from a study of graft-versus-host responses after intestinal transplantation. The overall study: Recipients obtained multivisceral, liver-intestinal, or isolated intestinal transplants.

Study conclusions and caveats: In patients with graft-donor T cell macrochimerism, allograft graft-versus-host to host-versus-graft clonal ratios were high. Peak levels of circulating GvH clones tracked with early post-transplant HvG declines. Detected in recipient marrow were GvH clones, some of which were first observed in ileum or blood.

Data came from immunoSEQ multiplex PCR; TCRdb stores just in-frame clones and leaves some out. The sample contains 90,000 to 120,000 clones, approximately 90% of which appear only once. The CDR3 is 15 amino acids. CDR1 and CDR2 (germline): LNHNV, YYDKDF (reference sequence). Trimming removed 5 bases at V and 1 base at J, with 14 bases between. In regard to this clone: The antigen is undetermined.

The input for sequencing was unstimulated CD4+ T cells sorted from spleen or lymph node cells, taken before transplant. J is TRBJ2-5 and V is TRBV15, with D possibly matching TRBD2 (6 bases). The clonotype comes from a human donor who was the organ donor for an intestinal transplant. CDR3 bases: TGTGCCACCAGCCGGGACTTCGGTGCCCAAGAGACCCAGTACTTC. Encoded protein: CATSRDFGAQETQYF.